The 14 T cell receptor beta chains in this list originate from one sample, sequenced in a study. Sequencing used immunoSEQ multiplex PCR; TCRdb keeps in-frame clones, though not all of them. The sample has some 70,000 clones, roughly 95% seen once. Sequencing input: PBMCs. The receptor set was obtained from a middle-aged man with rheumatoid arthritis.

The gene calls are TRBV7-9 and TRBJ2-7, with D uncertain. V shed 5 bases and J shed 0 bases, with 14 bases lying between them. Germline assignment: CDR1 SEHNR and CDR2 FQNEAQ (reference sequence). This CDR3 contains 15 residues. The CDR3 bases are TGTGCCAGCAGCCCACGACTGCCAAGCTCCTACGAGCAGTACTTC. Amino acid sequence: CASSPRLPSSYEQYF.

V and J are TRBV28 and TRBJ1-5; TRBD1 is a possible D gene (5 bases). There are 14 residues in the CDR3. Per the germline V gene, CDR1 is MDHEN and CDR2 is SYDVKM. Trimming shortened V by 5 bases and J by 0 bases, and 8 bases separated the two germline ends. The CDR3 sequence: CASSTQGSNQPQHF. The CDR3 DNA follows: TGTGCCAGCAGTACGCAGGGTAGCAATCAGCCCCAGCATTTT.

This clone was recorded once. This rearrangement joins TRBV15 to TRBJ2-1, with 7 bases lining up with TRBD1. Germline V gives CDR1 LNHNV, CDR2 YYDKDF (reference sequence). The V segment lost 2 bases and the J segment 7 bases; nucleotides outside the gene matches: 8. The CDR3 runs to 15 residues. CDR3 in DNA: TGTGCCACCAGCAGACCGCAGGGGGTAAATAATGAGCAGTTCTTC. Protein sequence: CATSRPQGVNNEQFF.

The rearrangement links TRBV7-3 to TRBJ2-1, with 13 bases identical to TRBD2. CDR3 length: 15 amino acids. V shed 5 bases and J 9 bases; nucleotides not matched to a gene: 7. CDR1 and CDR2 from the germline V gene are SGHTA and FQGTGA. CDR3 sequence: CASSAGLAGAREQFF. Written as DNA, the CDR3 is TGTGCCAGCAGCGCTGGACTAGCGGGAGCCCGTGAGCAGTTCTTC.

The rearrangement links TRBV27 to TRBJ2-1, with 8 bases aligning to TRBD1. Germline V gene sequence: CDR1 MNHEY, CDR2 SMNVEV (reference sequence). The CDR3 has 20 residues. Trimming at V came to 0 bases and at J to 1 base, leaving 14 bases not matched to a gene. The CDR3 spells CASSLSRRGSTGVSYNEQFF. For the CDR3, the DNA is TGTGCCAGCAGTTTATCGAGAAGGGGCTCGACAGGGGTGTCCTACAATGAGCAGTTCTTC.

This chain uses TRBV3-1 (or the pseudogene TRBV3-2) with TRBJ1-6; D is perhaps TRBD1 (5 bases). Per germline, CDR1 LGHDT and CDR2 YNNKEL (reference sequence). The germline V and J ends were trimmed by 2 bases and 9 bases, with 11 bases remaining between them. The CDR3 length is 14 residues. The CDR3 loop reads CASSQQGAGSPLHF. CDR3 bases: TGTGCCAGCAGCCAACAGGGAGCAGGTTCACCCCTCCACTTT.

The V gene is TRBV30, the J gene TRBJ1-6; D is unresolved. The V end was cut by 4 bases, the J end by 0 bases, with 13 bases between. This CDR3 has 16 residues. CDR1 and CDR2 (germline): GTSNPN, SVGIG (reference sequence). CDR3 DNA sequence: TGTGCCTGGACCCCGAACGTTGACTCCTATAATTCACCCCTCCACTTT. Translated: CAWTPNVDSYNSPLHF.

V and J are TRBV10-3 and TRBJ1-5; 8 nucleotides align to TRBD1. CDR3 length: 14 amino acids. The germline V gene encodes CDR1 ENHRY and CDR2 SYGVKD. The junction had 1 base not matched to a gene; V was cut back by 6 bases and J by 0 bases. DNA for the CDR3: TGTGCCATCAGGGACAGGGATAGCAATCAGCCCCAGCATTTT. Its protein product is CAIRDRDSNQPQHF.

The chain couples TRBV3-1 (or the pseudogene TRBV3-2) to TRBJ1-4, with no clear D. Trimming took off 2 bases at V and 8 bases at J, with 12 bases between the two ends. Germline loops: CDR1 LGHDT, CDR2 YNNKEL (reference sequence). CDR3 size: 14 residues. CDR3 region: CASSQRSVGEKLFF. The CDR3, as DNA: TGTGCCAGCAGCCAACGGTCGGTCGGCGAAAAACTGTTTTTT.

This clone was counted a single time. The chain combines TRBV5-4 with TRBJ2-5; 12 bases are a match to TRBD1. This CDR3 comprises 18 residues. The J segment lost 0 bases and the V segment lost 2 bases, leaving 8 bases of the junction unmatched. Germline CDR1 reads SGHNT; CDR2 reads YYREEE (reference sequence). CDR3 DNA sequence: TGTGCCAGCAGCTTCCCGGGACAGGGGGCAGTAAACCAAGAGACCCAGTACTTC. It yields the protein CASSFPGQGAVNQETQYF.

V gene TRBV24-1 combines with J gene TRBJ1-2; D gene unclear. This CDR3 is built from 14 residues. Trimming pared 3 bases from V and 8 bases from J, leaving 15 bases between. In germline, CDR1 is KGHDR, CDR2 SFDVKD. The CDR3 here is CATSDGRRSGGYTF. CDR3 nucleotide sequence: TGTGCCACCAGTGATGGACGCCGGTCAGGCGGCTACACCTTC.

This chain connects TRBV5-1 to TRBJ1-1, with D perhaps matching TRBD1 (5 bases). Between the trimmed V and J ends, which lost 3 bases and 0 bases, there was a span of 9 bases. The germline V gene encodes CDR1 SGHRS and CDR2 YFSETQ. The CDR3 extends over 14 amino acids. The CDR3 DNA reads TGCGCCAGCAGCTCCACAGGTTTGAACACTGAAGCTTTCTTT. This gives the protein CASSSTGLNTEAFF.

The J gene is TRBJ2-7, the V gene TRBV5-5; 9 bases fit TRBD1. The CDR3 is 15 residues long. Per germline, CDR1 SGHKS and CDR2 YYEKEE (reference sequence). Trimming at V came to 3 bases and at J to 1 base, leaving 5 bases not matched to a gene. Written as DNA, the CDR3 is TGTGCCAGCAGCTACGGAGGGACAGGGTCCTACGAGCAGTACTTC. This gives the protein CASSYGGTGSYEQYF.

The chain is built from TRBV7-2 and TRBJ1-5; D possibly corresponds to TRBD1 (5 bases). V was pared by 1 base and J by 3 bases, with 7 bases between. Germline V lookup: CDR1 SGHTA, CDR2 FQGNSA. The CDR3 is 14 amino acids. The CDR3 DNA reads TGTGCCAGCAGCTTAGGACAGATCAATCAGCCCCAGCATTTT. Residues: CASSLGQINQPQHF. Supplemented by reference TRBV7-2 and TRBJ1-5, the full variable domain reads GAGVSQSPSNKVTEKGKDVELRCDPISGHTALYWYRQSLGQGLEFLIYFQGNSAPDKSGLPSDRFSAERTGGSVSTLTIQRTQQEDSAVYLCASSLGQINQPQHFGDGTRLSIL.